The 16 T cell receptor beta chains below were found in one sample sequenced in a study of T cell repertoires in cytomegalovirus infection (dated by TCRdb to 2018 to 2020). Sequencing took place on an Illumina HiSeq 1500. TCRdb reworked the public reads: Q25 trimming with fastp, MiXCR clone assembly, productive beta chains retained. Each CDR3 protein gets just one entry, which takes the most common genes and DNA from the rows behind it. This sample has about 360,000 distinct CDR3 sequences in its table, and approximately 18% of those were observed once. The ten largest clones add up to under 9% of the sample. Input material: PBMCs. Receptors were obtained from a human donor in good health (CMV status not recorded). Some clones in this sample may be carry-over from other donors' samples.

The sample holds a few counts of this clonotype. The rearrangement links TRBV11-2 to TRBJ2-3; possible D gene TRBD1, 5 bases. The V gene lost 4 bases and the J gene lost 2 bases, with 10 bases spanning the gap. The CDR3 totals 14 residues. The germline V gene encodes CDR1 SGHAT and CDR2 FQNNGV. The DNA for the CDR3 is TGTGCCAGCAGCTCGCGACAGAACACAGATACGCAGTATTTT. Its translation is CASSSRQNTDTQYF.

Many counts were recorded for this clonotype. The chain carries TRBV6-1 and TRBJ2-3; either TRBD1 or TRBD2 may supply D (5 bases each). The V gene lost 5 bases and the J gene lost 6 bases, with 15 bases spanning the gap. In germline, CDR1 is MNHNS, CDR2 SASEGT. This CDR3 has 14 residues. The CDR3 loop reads CASSWGRWEDTQYF. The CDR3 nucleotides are TGTGCCAGCAGTTGGGGCCGGTGGGAGGATACGCAGTATTTT.

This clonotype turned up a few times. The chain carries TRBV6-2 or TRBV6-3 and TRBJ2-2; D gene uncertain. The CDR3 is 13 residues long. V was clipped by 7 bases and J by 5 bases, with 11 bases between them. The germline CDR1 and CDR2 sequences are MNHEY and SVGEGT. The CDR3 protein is CASTKRVTGELFF. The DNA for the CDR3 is TGTGCCAGCACCAAAAGGGTAACCGGGGAGCTGTTTTTT.

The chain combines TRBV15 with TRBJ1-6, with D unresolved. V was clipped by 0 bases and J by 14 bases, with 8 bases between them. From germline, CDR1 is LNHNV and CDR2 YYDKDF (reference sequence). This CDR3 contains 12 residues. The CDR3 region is CATSRDGWSLHF. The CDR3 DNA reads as TGTGCCACCAGCAGAGATGGATGGTCCCTCCACTTT. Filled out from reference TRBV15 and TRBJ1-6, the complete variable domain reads DAMVIQNPRYQVTQFGKPVTLSCSQTLNHNVMYWYQQKSSQAPKLLFHYYDKDFNNEADTPDNFQSRRPNTSFCFLDIRSPGLGDTAMYLCATSRDGWSLHFGNGTRLTVT.

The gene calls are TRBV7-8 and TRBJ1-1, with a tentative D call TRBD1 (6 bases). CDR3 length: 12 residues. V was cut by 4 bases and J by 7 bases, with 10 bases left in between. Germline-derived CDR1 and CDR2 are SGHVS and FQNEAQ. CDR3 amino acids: CASSSDSYEAFF. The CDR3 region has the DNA TGTGCCAGCAGCTCGGACAGTTATGAAGCTTTCTTT.

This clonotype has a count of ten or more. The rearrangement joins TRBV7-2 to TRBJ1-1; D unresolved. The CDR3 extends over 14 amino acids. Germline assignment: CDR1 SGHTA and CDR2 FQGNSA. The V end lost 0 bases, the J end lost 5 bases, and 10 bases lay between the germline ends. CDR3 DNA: TGTGCCAGCAGCTTAGCGATCCTGGGGACTGAAGCTTTCTTT. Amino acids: CASSLAILGTEAFF. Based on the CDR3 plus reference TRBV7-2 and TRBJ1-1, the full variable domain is GAGVSQSPSNKVTEKGKDVELRCDPISGHTALYWYRQSLGQGLEFLIYFQGNSAPDKSGLPSDRFSAERTGGSVSTLTIQRTQQEDSAVYLCASSLAILGTEAFFGQGTRLTVV.

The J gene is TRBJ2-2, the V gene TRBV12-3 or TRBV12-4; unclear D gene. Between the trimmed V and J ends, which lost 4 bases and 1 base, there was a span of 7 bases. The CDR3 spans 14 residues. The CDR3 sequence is CASSWGQNTGELFF. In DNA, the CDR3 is TGTGCCAGCAGTTGGGGTCAGAACACCGGGGAGCTGTTTTTT.

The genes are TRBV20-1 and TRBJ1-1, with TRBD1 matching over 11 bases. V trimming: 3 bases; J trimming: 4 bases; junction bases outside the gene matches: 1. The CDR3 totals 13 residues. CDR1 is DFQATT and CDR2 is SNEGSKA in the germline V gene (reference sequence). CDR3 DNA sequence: TGCAGTGCTAGGGGACAGGGGGGCACTGAAGCTTTCTTT. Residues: CSARGQGGTEAFF.

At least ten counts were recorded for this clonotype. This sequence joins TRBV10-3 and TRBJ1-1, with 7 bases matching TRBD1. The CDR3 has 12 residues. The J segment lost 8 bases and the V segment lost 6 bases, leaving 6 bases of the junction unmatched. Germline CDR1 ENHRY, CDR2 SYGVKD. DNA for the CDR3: TGTGCCATCAGCTTTACGGACAGGGAAGCTTTCTTT. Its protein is CAISFTDREAFF.

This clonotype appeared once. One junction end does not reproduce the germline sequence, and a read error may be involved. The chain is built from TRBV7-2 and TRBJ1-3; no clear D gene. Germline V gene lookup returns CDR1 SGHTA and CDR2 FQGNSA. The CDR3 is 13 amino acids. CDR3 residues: CASSPWSGNTIHF. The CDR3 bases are TGTGCCAGCAGCCCGTGGTCTGGAAACACCATACATTTT.

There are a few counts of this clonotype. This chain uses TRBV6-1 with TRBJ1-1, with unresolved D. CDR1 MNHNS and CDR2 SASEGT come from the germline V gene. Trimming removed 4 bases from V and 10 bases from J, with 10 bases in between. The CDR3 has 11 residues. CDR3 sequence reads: CASSGFLVAFF. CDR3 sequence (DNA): TGTGCCAGCAGTGGCTTTCTCGTAGCTTTCTTT.

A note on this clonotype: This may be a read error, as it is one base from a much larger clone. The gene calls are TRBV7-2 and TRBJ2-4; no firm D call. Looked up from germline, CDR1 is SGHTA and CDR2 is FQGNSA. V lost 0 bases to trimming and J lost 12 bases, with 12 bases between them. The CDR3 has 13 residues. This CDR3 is CASSLAGLSTQYF. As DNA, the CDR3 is TGTGCCAGCAGCTTAGCGGGGTTAAGCACTCAGTACTTC.

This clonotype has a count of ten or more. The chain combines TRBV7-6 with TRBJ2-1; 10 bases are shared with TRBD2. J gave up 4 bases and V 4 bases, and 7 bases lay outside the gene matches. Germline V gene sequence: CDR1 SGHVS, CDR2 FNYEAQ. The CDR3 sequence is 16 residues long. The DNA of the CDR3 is TGTGCCAGCAGCTCCTCTAGCGGGGGTTCGTACAATGAGCAGTTCTTC. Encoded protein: CASSSSSGGSYNEQFF. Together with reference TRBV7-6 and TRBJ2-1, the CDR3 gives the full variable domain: GAGVSQSPRYKVTKRGQDVALRCDPISGHVSLYWYRQALGQGPEFLTYFNYEAQQDKSGLPNDRFSAERPEGSISTLTIQRTEQRDSAMYRCASSSSSGGSYNEQFFGPGTRLTVL.

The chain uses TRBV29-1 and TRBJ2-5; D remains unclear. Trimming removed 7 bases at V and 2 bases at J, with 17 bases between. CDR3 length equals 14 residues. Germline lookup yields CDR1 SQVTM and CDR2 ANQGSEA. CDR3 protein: CSARLRTDQETQYF. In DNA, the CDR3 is TGCAGCGCCCGCCTCAGGACGGATCAAGAGACCCAGTACTTC.

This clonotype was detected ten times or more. The CDR3 sequence is CASSRYYEQYF. CDR3 DNA: TGTGCCAGCAGTCGGTACTACGAGCAGTACTTC. V is TRBV7-2 and J is TRBJ2-7; D remains unclear. The germline gives CDR1 SGHTA, CDR2 FQGNSA. The germline V and J ends were trimmed by 6 bases and 3 bases, with 6 bases remaining between them. The CDR3 sequence is 11 residues long. The full variable domain, in which reference TRBV7-2 and TRBJ2-7 provide the parts outside the CDR3, is GAGVSQSPSNKVTEKGKDVELRCDPISGHTALYWYRQSLGQGLEFLIYFQGNSAPDKSGLPSDRFSAERTGGSVSTLTIQRTQQEDSAVYLCASSRYYEQYFGPGTRLTVT.

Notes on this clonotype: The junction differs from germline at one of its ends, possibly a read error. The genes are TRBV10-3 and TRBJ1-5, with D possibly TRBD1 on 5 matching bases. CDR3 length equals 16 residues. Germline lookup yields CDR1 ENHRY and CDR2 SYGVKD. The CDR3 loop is CAVSESRGIGYQPQHF. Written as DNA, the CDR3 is TGTGCCGTCAGTGAGTCAAGGGGAATTGGGTATCAGCCCCAGCATTTT.